This T cell receptor beta chain emerged from a study of T cells after yellow fever vaccination. Study-level findings and limits: CD4 and CD8 compartments shared a small share of clonotypes, likely from convergent recombination. Reappearance after the booster was observed for most primary-vaccination clones (around 95% CD4, about 90% CD8).

This clonotype showed up many times. Its antigen is not known. As TCR cDNA was made by 5'RACE template switching, a universal primer site and UMIs were added. TCRdb re-analysed the 5' RACE reads in MiXCR, keeping a single row per CDR3 protein. The repertoire holds over 300,000 distinct CDR3 sequences, roughly 3.5% seen once, with about a quarter in the top ten. This material consisted of PBMCs, taken on the day of the yellow fever booster vaccination. This sequence was found in a young man who received the YFV17D yellow fever vaccine.

The CDR3 region is CASSFRDRVTDTQYF. DNA for the CDR3: TGTGCCAGCAGCTTCCGGGACAGGGTCACAGATACGCAGTATTTT. The gene calls are TRBV7-2 and TRBJ2-3, with 9 bases matching TRBD1. The CDR3 is 15 residues long. In germline, CDR1 is SGHTA, CDR2 FQGNSA. The V segment lost 3 bases and the J segment 2 bases; nucleotides outside the gene matches: 3. The entire variable domain, with the rest obtained from reference TRBV7-2 and TRBJ2-3, is as follows: GAGVSQSPSNKVTEKGKDVELRCDPISGHTALYWYRQSLGQGLEFLIYFQGNSAPDKSGLPSDRFSAERTGGSVSTLTIQRTQQEDSAVYLCASSFRDRVTDTQYFGPGTRLTVL.